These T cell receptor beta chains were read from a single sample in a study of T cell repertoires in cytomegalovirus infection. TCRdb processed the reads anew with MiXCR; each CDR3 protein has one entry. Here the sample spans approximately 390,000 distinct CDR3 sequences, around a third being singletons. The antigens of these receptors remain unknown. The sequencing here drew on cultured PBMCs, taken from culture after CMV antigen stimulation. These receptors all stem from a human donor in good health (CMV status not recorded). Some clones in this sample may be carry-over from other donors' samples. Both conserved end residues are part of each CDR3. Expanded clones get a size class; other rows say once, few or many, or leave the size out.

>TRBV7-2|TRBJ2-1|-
CASSRRGGLAGDNEQFF
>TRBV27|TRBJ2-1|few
CASSSRGTSNNEQFF
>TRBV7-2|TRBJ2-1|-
CASSPGPSYNEQFF
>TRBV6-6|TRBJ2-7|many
CASSGLPVSYEQYF
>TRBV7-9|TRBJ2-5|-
CASSRTGSETQYF
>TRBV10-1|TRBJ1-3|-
CASSEGLQDSGNTIYF
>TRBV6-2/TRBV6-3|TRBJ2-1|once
CASSYSSGTAVFNEQFF
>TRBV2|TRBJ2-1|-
CASSETSGRPYNEQFF
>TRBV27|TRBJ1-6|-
CASRSTVNSPLHF
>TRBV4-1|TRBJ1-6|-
CASSQVGKVSYNSPLHF
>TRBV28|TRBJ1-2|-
CASSWTGRHYGYTF
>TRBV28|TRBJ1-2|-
CASSSAGTDYGYTF
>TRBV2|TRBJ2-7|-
CASIGQGARYEQYF
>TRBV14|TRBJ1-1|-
CASSQVGGTEAFF
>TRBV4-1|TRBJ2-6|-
CASSQEIAGSSGANVLTF
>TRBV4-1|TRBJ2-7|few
CASSPDWATPEQYF
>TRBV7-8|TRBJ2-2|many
CASSFSGRGNTGELFF
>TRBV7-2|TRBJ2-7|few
CASSSRVDYEQYF
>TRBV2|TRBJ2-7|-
CASSDSGSEQYF
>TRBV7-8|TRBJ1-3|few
CASSLAYQSQNTIYF
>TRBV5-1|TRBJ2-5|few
CASSPPLGRQETQYF
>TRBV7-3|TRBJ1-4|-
CASRDRDRGQGKLFF
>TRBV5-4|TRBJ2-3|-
CASRSPLTDTQYF
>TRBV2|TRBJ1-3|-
CASIMSGNTIYF
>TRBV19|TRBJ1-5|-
CASKIRGPNQPQHF
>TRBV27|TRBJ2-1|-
CASSSLASPYNEQFF
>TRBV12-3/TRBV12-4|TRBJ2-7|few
CASSLARGRFYEQYF
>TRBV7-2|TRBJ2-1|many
CASSLPLDRGGTSSSYNEQFF
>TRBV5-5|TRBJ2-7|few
CASRVAGGPYEQYF
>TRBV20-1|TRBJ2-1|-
CSARDQYGSRDEQFF
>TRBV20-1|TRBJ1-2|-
CSARTRGYGYTF
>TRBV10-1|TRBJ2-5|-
CASSSDRDGGTQYF
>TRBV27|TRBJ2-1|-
CASSLGGVLGQQFF
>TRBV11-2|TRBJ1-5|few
CASSLDLVNQPQHF
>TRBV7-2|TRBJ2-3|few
CASRAGGQRTDTQYF
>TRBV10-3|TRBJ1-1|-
CAIRSEEDMNTEAFF
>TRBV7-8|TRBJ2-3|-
CASSPGLATTDTQYF
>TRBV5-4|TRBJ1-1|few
CASSPPGVMNTEAFF
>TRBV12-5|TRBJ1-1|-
CASGLVRTSSGNTEAFF
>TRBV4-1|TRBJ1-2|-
CASSQSNRDGYTF
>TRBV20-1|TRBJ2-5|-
CSASPGGVETQYF
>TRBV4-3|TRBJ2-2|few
CASSQGLAENTGELFF